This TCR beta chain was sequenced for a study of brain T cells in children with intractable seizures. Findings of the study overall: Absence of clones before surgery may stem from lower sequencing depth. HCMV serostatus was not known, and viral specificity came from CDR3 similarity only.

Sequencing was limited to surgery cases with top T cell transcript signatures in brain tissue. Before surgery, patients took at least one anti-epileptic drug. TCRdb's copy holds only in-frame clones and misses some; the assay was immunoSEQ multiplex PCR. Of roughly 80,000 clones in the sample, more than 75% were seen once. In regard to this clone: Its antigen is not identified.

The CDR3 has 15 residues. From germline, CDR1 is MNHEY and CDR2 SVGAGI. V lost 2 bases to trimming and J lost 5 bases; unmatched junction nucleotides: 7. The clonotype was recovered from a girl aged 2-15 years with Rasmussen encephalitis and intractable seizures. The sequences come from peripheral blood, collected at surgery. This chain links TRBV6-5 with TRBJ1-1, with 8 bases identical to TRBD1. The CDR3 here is CASSYTRDRKTEAFF. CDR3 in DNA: TGTGCCAGCAGTTACACCCGGGACAGGAAGACTGAAGCTTTCTTT.